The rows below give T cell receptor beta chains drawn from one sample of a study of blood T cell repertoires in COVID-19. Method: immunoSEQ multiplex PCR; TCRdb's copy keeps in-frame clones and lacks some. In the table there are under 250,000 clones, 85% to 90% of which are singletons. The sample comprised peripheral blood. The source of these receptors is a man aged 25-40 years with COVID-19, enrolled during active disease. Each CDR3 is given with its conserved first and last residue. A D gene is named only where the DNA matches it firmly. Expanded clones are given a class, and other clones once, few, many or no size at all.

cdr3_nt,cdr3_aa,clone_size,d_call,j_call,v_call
TGTGCCAGCAGCTTGGGACAGTCAAGCTACACCTTC,CASSLGQSSYTF,NA,NA,TRBJ1-2,TRBV5-6
TGTGCCAGCAGTTTATCTTCGGGGGGAGAACTTATTAATTCACCCCTCCACTTT,CASSLSSGGELINSPLHF,few,NA,TRBJ1-6,TRBV27
TGTGCCAGCAGCTTAACTTCGGGTACCCTTGGGTATGGCTACACCTTC,CASSLTSGTLGYGYTF,NA,NA,TRBJ1-2,TRBV7-3
TGTGCCAGCAGCCCGCCGGGACAGGGGTTTTACGAGCAGTACTTC,CASSPPGQGFYEQYF,NA,TRBD1,TRBJ2-7,TRBV7-9
TGCGCCAGCAGCTTGGCGAGAACTAATGAAAAACTGTTTTTT,CASSLARTNEKLFF,once,NA,TRBJ1-4,TRBV5-1
TGTGCCAGCAGTTTACAAGGAAACACCATATATTTT,CASSLQGNTIYF,few,NA,TRBJ1-3,TRBV12-3/TRBV12-4
TGTGCCAGTCACGGGACTAGCGGAGGGAGCTCCTACAATGAGCAGTTCTTC,CASHGTSGGSSYNEQFF,NA,TRBD2,TRBJ2-1,TRBV19
TGTGCCAGCAGCTCCGGATCAGGAGGAAATACGCAGTATTTT,CASSSGSGGNTQYF,NA,NA,TRBJ2-3,TRBV7-2
TGTGCCAGCAGGGGGAACAGGGTGATGGGGAACACTGAAGCTTTCTTT,CASRGNRVMGNTEAFF,NA,NA,TRBJ1-1,TRBV6-6
TGTGCCAGCAGCTTAGGGGACATAAGCAATCAGCCCCAGCATTTT,CASSLGDISNQPQHF,NA,NA,TRBJ1-5,TRBV7-9
TGTGCTAGTGGTTTGTGGACAGGGACTGGAAACACCATATATTTT,CASGLWTGTGNTIYF,NA,TRBD1,TRBJ1-3,TRBV12-5
TGTGCCTGGAGTGGGGGCCAAGCTAATGAAAAACTGTTTTTT,CAWSGGQANEKLFF,NA,NA,TRBJ1-4,TRBV30
TGTGCCACCAGTGAACCGGGACAGGGGGAGAACGAGCAGTACTTC,CATSEPGQGENEQYF,NA,TRBD1,TRBJ2-7,TRBV24-1
TGTGCCAGCAGCGTATCCGGCGGGTTTCCCTACAATGAGCAGTTCTTC,CASSVSGGFPYNEQFF,NA,NA,TRBJ2-1,TRBV9
TGTGCCAGCAGCCCCGCAGGGGGCAATGGCTATGGCTACACCTTC,CASSPAGGNGYGYTF,NA,TRBD1,TRBJ1-2,TRBV7-8
TGTGCCAGCAGTTTTACGGGACAGGGGGCGTGGCAGCCCCAGCATTTT,CASSFTGQGAWQPQHF,few,TRBD1,TRBJ1-5,TRBV7-2
TGTGCCAGCTCCCCGGGCAATCAGCCCCAGCATTTT,CASSPGNQPQHF,NA,NA,TRBJ1-5,TRBV28
TGTGCCAGCAAGGGGGATGGGGCCAACGTCCTGACTTTC,CASKGDGANVLTF,NA,NA,TRBJ2-6,TRBV2
TGTGCCAGCAGTGAAAATGCGGGAGTCAATGAGCAGTTCTTC,CASSENAGVNEQFF,NA,TRBD2,TRBJ2-1,TRBV6-4
TGTGCCAGCAGCAGCTTCATCGACCCCCTGGGCCATAATTCACCCCTCCACTTT,CASSSFIDPLGHNSPLHF,NA,NA,TRBJ1-6,TRBV21-1
TGTGCCAGCAGCTACGGGACAGGGAATCCCTACGAGCAGTACTTC,CASSYGTGNPYEQYF,NA,TRBD1,TRBJ2-7,TRBV5-6
TGCGCCAGTAGGAGTTTCGGCCACTACGAGCAGTACTTC,CASRSFGHYEQYF,once,NA,TRBJ2-7,TRBV5-1
TGTGCCAGCAGACAACAGGGGGTCGATAATGAAAAACTGTTTTTT,CASRQQGVDNEKLFF,NA,TRBD1,TRBJ1-4,TRBV7-2
TGTGCCAGTAGTTTAACAGGGGGCAACCAGCCCCAGCATTTT,CASSLTGGNQPQHF,NA,TRBD1,TRBJ1-5,TRBV19
TGTGCCAGCAGTTTATGGAGGGGGACTAATGAAAAACTGTTTTTT,CASSLWRGTNEKLFF,NA,NA,TRBJ1-4,TRBV28
TGTGCCAGCAGTTACGCTAGCGGGGGGCTCACCTACGAGCAGTACTTC,CASSYASGGLTYEQYF,NA,TRBD2,TRBJ2-7,TRBV6-5
TGCGCCAGCAGCGCGAGAGGATTGAACACTGAAGCTTTCTTT,CASSARGLNTEAFF,NA,NA,TRBJ1-1,TRBV5-1
TGTGCCACCCGACCCGATCAGGGGAACTATGGCTACACCTTC,CATRPDQGNYGYTF,NA,NA,TRBJ1-2,TRBV2
TGTGCCAGCAGTTCCCTCCAAGAGCAGGGGGCGTATGGCTACACCTTC,CASSSLQEQGAYGYTF,once,TRBD1,TRBJ1-2,TRBV6-5
TGTGCCAGCAGCCCGACCCAGGGGCTAGGTGGAGATACGCAGTATTTT,CASSPTQGLGGDTQYF,NA,NA,TRBJ2-3,TRBV7-3
TGTGCCAGCAGATCAGTGTATCGTGGGAGTAAGGATACGCAGTATTTT,CASRSVYRGSKDTQYF,NA,NA,TRBJ2-3,TRBV5-6
TGTGCCAGCAGTTACTCGGGACAGGGTGGTACCCAGTACTTC,CASSYSGQGGTQYF,NA,TRBD1,TRBJ2-5,TRBV6-6
TGTGCCAGCAGTGTCAGGGGTTACTATGGCTACACCTTC,CASSVRGYYGYTF,NA,NA,TRBJ1-2,TRBV27
TGCGCCAGCAGCCAAGTAACCAGGGATGGCAATCAGCCCCAGCATTTT,CASSQVTRDGNQPQHF,NA,NA,TRBJ1-5,TRBV4-1
TGCGCCAGCAGCCAGTCCATCGGGGTCCCCTACAATGAGCAGTTCTTC,CASSQSIGVPYNEQFF,once,NA,TRBJ2-1,TRBV4-3
TGTGCCAGCAGCCAAGACCGGGGGGGACTCCACACAGATACGCAGTATTTT,CASSQDRGGLHTDTQYF,NA,TRBD2,TRBJ2-3,TRBV4-2
TGTGCCAGCTCCCAAGGCCCTATGAGGGTCGGCCCCGCCTACGAGCAGTACTTC,CASSQGPMRVGPAYEQYF,NA,NA,TRBJ2-7,TRBV18
TGTGCCAGCAGAGCTCCTTGGGGACAGGGGAACTATGGCTACACCTTC,CASRAPWGQGNYGYTF,NA,TRBD1,TRBJ1-2,TRBV27
TGTGCCAGCAGCCCCGGGTCTCTCGAGCAGTACTTC,CASSPGSLEQYF,once,NA,TRBJ2-7,TRBV11-2
TGTGCCAGCTGCCGGGACAGATATTCCTACGAGCAGTACTTC,CASCRDRYSYEQYF,once,TRBD1,TRBJ2-7,TRBV6-5
TGTGCCAGCAGCTTCTTGGGGCCAGTCTCCGAGCAGTACTTC,CASSFLGPVSEQYF,NA,NA,TRBJ2-7,TRBV7-8
TGTGCCAGCAGCTTAGCACTAGCGGATTACGAGCAGTACTTC,CASSLALADYEQYF,few,TRBD2,TRBJ2-7,TRBV7-2
TGTGCCAGCAGCGTACAGGGTCTGAATAATGAAAAACTGTTTTTT,CASSVQGLNNEKLFF,NA,NA,TRBJ1-4,TRBV5-4
TGTGCCAGCAGTTCCAACCCCGGGACAGGAAGCTCCTACGAGCAGTACTTC,CASSSNPGTGSSYEQYF,NA,TRBD1,TRBJ2-7,TRBV28
TGTGCCAGCACCGTTACAGGGGGCGGTGAAGCTTTCTTT,CASTVTGGGEAFF,NA,TRBD1,TRBJ1-1,TRBV5-4
TGCGCCAGCAGCCAAGATCGGAGCCGGTGGGACACCATATATTTT,CASSQDRSRWDTIYF,NA,NA,TRBJ1-3,TRBV4-3
TGTGCCAGCAGCCCGGGACAGAACACCGGGGAGCTGTTTTTT,CASSPGQNTGELFF,few,NA,TRBJ2-2,TRBV5-4
TGTGCCAGCAGCTATCCCGGGACAGGCTCGGGTGAGCAGTTCTTC,CASSYPGTGSGEQFF,NA,TRBD1,TRBJ2-1,TRBV7-3
TGTGCCAGCAGCGCCGACATTAGAGAGCAGTACTTC,CASSADIREQYF,NA,NA,TRBJ2-7,TRBV7-9
TGTGCCATCAAGAGCGGAACTAGCACAGATACGCAGTATTTT,CAIKSGTSTDTQYF,NA,NA,TRBJ2-3,TRBV10-3